Sequencing of this T cell receptor (beta chain) was carried out in a study of Ad26.COV2.S vaccination and SARS-CoV-2 variants. Study conclusions and caveats: While placebo recipients had lower spike-specific TCR breadth, vaccine recipients had more. Measurements of TCR breadth and depth may have given underestimates of the total T cell responses.

Stated treatment: roughly 20 received Ad26.COV2.S at low or high dose, single or two shots; about 5 received placebo; per-sample allocation not given. Collection of the samples took place on day 63 after the first injection of vaccine or placebo. This vaccine is an Ad26 vector that expresses the Wuhan-strain SARS-CoV-2 spike. TCRdb's table, derived via immunoSEQ multiplex PCR, lists solely in-frame clones and lacks some. The table lists some 250,000 clones, roughly 90% of them singletons. The CDR3 is made up of 15 amino acids. Germline V lookup: CDR1 ENHRY, CDR2 SYGVKD. V dropped 2 bases and J dropped 1 base, with 11 bases sitting between them. At least ten counts were recorded for this clone. Its antigen is not known.

The TCR originated in a person between 18 and 65 years old who received the Ad26.COV2.S COVID-19 vaccine or a placebo. The chain has TRBV10-3 and TRBJ1-1; D uncertain. The sequences come from peripheral blood, collected in a trial of Ad26.COV2.S vaccine versus placebo. CDR3 DNA: TGTGCCATCAGTGAGGCGGCAGTGGGGAACACTGAAGCTTTCTTT. Translating it yields CAISEAAVGNTEAFF.